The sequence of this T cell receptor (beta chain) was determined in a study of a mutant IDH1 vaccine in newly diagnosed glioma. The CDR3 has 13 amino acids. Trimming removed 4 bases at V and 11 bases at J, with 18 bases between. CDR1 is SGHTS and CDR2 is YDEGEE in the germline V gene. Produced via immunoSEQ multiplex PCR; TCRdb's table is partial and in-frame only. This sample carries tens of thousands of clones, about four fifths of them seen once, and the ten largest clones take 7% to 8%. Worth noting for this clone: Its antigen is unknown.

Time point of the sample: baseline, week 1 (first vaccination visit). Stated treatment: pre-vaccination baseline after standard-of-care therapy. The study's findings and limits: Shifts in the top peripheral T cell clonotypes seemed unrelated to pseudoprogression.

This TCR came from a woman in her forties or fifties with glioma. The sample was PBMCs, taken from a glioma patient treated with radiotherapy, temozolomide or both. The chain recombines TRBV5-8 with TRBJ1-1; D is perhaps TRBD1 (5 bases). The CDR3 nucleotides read TGTGCCAGCAGCCTCCGGGACTGGGGGTCCGCTTTCTTT. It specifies CASSLRDWGSAFF.